The next 19 T cell receptor beta chains were all read from a single sample in a study of shared clonotypes between healthy human individuals (dated by TCRdb to the early 2020s). Library construction relied on the immunoSEQ multiplex PCR assay. Not all clones reach the TCRdb copy of this immuneACCESS table, which keeps in-frame sequences only. Checked studies attribute under half of the gap to unresolved V genes and leave the rest unexplained. This sample comprises over a million clones, around 82% of them detected only once. The biggest ten clones account for 0.5% to 0.65% of the sample. The sequenced sample consisted of memory CD4+ T cells from PBMCs. The cell subset or site label for this specimen denotes: CD45RA-negative fraction. These receptors were obtained from a man aged 18 to 35 in good health. Some clones in this sample may be carry-over from other donors' samples.

The genes are TRBV18 and TRBJ2-5; weak D call: TRBD2 (6 bases). Germline CDR1 is KGHSH and CDR2 is LQKENI. V lost 1 base to trimming and J lost 5 bases, with 11 bases between them. The CDR3 is 14 amino acids. The CDR3 reads CASSPQSGRETQYF. Here the CDR3 DNA reads TGTGCCAGCTCACCACAGAGCGGGCGGGAGACCCAGTACTTC.

CDR3 sequence: CASSSDQETQYF. CDR3 DNA: TGTGCCAGCTCATCCGATCAAGAGACCCAGTACTTC. This chain uses TRBV18 with TRBJ2-5; D unresolved. In germline, CDR1 is KGHSH, CDR2 LQKENI. The CDR3 runs to 12 residues. The V end lost 5 bases, the J end lost 2 bases, and 6 bases lay between the germline ends.

The V call is TRBV5-4, the J call TRBJ2-1; 11 bases agree with TRBD1. J was trimmed by 8 bases and V by 1 base; bases with no gene match: 8. CDR1 and CDR2 from the germline V gene are SGHNT and YYREEE (reference sequence). There are 16 residues in the CDR3. CDR3 protein: CASSLLQDRGLDEQFF. The CDR3 DNA follows: TGTGCCAGCAGCTTGTTACAGGACAGGGGGCTCGATGAGCAGTTCTTC.

The chain uses TRBV28 and TRBJ1-2; tentative D call: TRBD1 (6 bases). Trimming removed 7 bases from V and 3 bases from J, with 12 bases in between. CDR1 and CDR2 (germline): MDHEN, SYDVKM. This CDR3 is 13 amino acids long. CDR3 coding DNA: TGTGCCAGCACCTGGGGGCAGTACTATGGCTACACCTTC. This translates into CASTWGQYYGYTF.

This chain joins TRBV10-3 and TRBJ2-7, with TRBD2 matching over 7 bases. With V trimmed by 4 bases and J by 0 bases, 9 bases remained unmatched. Per germline, CDR1 ENHRY and CDR2 SYGVKD. This CDR3 comprises 16 residues. The CDR3 sequence: CAISGVQRGPSYEQYF. The CDR3 bases are TGTGCCATCAGTGGCGTTCAGCGGGGTCCCTCCTACGAGCAGTACTTC.

The CDR3 DNA reads as TGTGCCAGCAGCTTAAGGTCCCGCTGGGTACACGGCTCCTACGAGCAGTACTTC. This encodes CASSLRSRWVHGSYEQYF. The chain employs TRBV7-4 and TRBJ2-7, with D hard to call. This CDR3 is 18 amino acids long. In germline, CDR1 is SGHVT, CDR2 SQSDAQ. V shed 2 bases and J shed 0 bases, with 20 bases lying between them.

J is TRBJ1-4 and V is TRBV5-5; D ambiguous. V lost 0 bases and J 0 bases, leaving 6 bases between the germline ends. CDR1 and CDR2 from the germline V gene are SGHKS and YYEKEE (reference sequence). The CDR3 consists of 15 residues. CDR3 region: CASSLADTTNEKLFF. Written as DNA, the CDR3 is TGTGCCAGCAGCTTGGCAGATACAACTAATGAAAAACTGTTTTTT. Combining the CDR3 with reference TRBV5-5 and TRBJ1-4 gives the whole variable domain DAGVTQSPTHLIKTRGQQVTLRCSPISGHKSVSWYQQVLGQGPQFIFQYYEKEERGRGNFPDRFSARQFPNYSSELNVNALLLGDSALYLCASSLADTTNEKLFFGSGTQLSVL.

In its sample, this clone was seen a few times. The rearrangement joins TRBV7-2 to TRBJ1-5, with D unclear. Germline V gene data show CDR1 as SGHTA and CDR2 as FQGNSA. CDR3 length: 13 amino acids. Deletions cut 3 bases from V and 6 bases from J, with 9 bases between. CDR3 sequence: CASSFVHLQPQHF. CDR3 nucleotides: TGTGCCAGCAGCTTTGTACACCTTCAGCCCCAGCATTTT. The whole variable domain, remainder taken from reference TRBV7-2 and TRBJ1-5, is GAGVSQSPSNKVTEKGKDVELRCDPISGHTALYWYRQSLGQGLEFLIYFQGNSAPDKSGLPSDRFSAERTGGSVSTLTIQRTQQEDSAVYLCASSFVHLQPQHFGDGTRLSIL.

This clone was recorded many times. Other DNA sequences in the same sample also yield this CDR3. The chain recombines TRBV7-2 with TRBJ2-7, with a tentative D call TRBD1 (6 bases). The germline gives CDR1 SGHTA, CDR2 FQGNSA. This CDR3 has 14 amino acids. V was cut by 3 bases and J by 0 bases, with 9 bases left in between. CDR3 protein: CASSFDRSSYEQYF. In nucleotides, the CDR3 is TGTGCCAGCAGCTTCGACAGGAGCTCCTACGAGCAGTACTTC.

J is TRBJ2-2 and V is TRBV7-2; no clear D gene. Germline V gene lookup returns CDR1 SGHTA and CDR2 FQGNSA. CDR3 length: 16 amino acids. V lost 1 base, J lost 2 bases, and 11 bases lay in between. The CDR3 nucleotides are TGTGCCAGCAGCTTAGTCGTGTGGTCCAACACCGGGGAGCTGTTTTTT. Translation: CASSLVVWSNTGELFF.

Ten or more counts support this clone. This chain links TRBV5-1 with TRBJ1-1; no clear D. Germline lookup yields CDR1 SGHRS and CDR2 YFSETQ. The V and J ends lost 6 bases and 1 base respectively, with 10 bases between them. There are 13 residues in the CDR3. The CDR3 DNA follows: TGCGCCAGCACGAGAGGGTCGAACACTGAAGCTTTCTTT. This encodes CASTRGSNTEAFF.

V and J are TRBV2 and TRBJ2-3, with TRBD1 matching over 8 bases. With 1 base clipped from V and 4 bases from J, the junction kept 7 bases outside the gene matches. Germline-derived CDR1 and CDR2 are SNHLY and FYNNEI. This CDR3 is built from 16 residues. CDR3 sequence (DNA): TGTGCCAGCAGTGAAGTAGACAGGGGTGGGGCAGATACGCAGTATTTT. Translated: CASSEVDRGGADTQYF.

V usage is TRBV7-7 and J usage is TRBJ1-1; D remains unclear. With 5 bases removed from V and 3 bases from J, the gap between germline ends came to 10 bases. Germline values: CDR1 SSHAT, CDR2 FNYEAQ (reference sequence). The CDR3 extends over 13 amino acids. DNA of the CDR3: TGTGCCAGCAGCAAAACAGTGGACACTGAAGCTTTCTTT. Translation gives CASSKTVDTEAFF.

Worth noting for this clone: The same CDR3 is also encoded by other DNA sequences in this sample. V is TRBV6-1 and J is TRBJ1-1; D is uncertain. This CDR3 is 12 amino acids long. V was cut by 4 bases and J by 3 bases, with 6 bases left in between. Germline CDR1 reads MNHNS; CDR2 reads SASEGT. The CDR3 bases are TGTGCCAGCAGTGTTACGGACACTGAAGCTTTCTTT. Its protein is CASSVTDTEAFF.

This clone was counted between two and nine times. This chain links TRBV18 with TRBJ1-1; 9 nucleotides agree with TRBD1. CDR3 length equals 17 residues. The germline gives CDR1 KGHSH, CDR2 LQKENI. J was trimmed by 1 base and V by 1 base; bases with no gene match: 7. The CDR3 reads CASSPLTGGQPNTEAFF. CDR3 sequence (DNA): TGTGCCAGCTCACCACTAACAGGGGGCCAACCGAACACTGAAGCTTTCTTT.

The gene calls are TRBV7-2 and TRBJ2-3; D possibly corresponds to TRBD2 (6 bases). Germline CDR1 is SGHTA and CDR2 is FQGNSA. This CDR3 is 15 amino acids long. V lost 6 bases and J 6 bases, leaving 19 bases between the germline ends. CDR3 amino acids: CASSPNGGVADTQYF. CDR3 in DNA: TGTGCCAGCAGTCCCAACGGAGGGGTGGCCGATACGCAGTATTTT.

In its sample, this clone was seen many times. This chain links TRBV6-1 with TRBJ2-7; TRBD1 might be the D (6 bases). Trimming took 7 bases from V and 5 from J, leaving 18 bases between them. Germline lookup yields CDR1 MNHNS and CDR2 SASEGT. This CDR3 has 14 amino acids. Here the CDR3 reads CASTGTLSINEQYF. CDR3 coding DNA: TGTGCCAGCACCGGGACACTCTCTATTAACGAGCAGTACTTC.

The chain uses TRBV28 and TRBJ1-2, with 7 positions matching TRBD1. The CDR3 spans 16 residues. J was trimmed by 2 bases and V by 3 bases; bases with no gene match: 9. Looked up from germline, CDR1 is MDHEN and CDR2 is SYDVKM. The CDR3 sequence: CASSFRQGGINYGYTF. CDR3 DNA sequence: TGTGCCAGCAGTTTCCGACAGGGAGGAATAAACTATGGCTACACCTTC.

This chain links TRBV28 with TRBJ1-1; 8 nucleotides line up with TRBD1. The CDR3 sequence is 15 residues long. The ends lost 2 bases at V and 5 bases at J; junction bases unmatched: 7. Germline CDR1 is MDHEN and CDR2 is SYDVKM. The CDR3 region is CASSLPGQAGTEAFF. In DNA form, the CDR3 reads TGTGCCAGCAGTTTACCGGGACAGGCGGGAACTGAAGCTTTCTTT.